This T cell receptor (beta chain) was captured by sequencing in a study of long-term antiretroviral therapy in people with HIV. Study-level information: The study's earliest collections predate the 2015 immediate-ART recommendation by about a decade.

Germline V gives CDR1 DFQATT, CDR2 SNEGSKA (reference sequence). The V end lost 4 bases, the J end lost 2 bases, and 5 bases lay between the germline ends. This CDR3 has 11 residues. immunoSEQ v3.0 was run at survey level. Sequenced by immunoSEQ multiplex PCR; TCRdb stores in-frame clones only, minus some. The profile shows about 28,000 clones, approximately 80% of them singletons. The United States was where all participants with HIV were treated. This clonotype was obtained from a man in his forties with HIV. Sequences were derived from unsorted PBMCs, sampled 3 years after starting antiretroviral therapy. V gene TRBV20-1 combines with J gene TRBJ1-1; no reliable D call. CDR3 sequence: CSANINTEAFF. The CDR3 coding sequence is TGCAGTGCTAATATCAACACTGAAGCTTTCTTT.